This T cell receptor beta chain was captured in a study of blood T cell repertoires in COVID-19. Study as a whole: The cDNA or gDNA used as material had been derived from T cells, B-cell-depleted T cells, or PBMCs.

Participants were placed into cohorts based on the clinical history they reported. Germline V lookup: CDR1 SGHVS, CDR2 FNYEAQ. Trimming left V 5 bases short and J 3 bases short, with 14 bases between. The CDR3 sequence is 14 residues long. The assay was immunoSEQ multiplex PCR, and TCRdb's table has in-frame clones only and misses some. The sample lists over 130,000 clones, about 79% occurring once. This receptor was identified in a woman aged 45-65 years who had recovered from COVID-19. This chain links TRBV7-6 with TRBJ2-7, with D possibly matching TRBD2 (5 bases). Material: PBMCs or T cells enriched from blood (not recorded which). The CDR3 protein is CASSPRGGVYEQYF. In DNA form, the CDR3 reads TGTGCCAGCAGCCCTCGGGGTGGGGTCTACGAGCAGTACTTC.